A selection of T cell receptor beta chains follows, all from one sample in a study of blood T cell repertoires in COVID-19. Profiled with immunoSEQ multiplex PCR; TCRdb holds only in-frame clones, not every one. The sample gives under 200,000 clones, more than 75% of which show up once; approximately 5.4% is in the top ten. Input material: peripheral blood. All receptors derive from a woman in her forties or fifties with COVID-19, enrolled during active disease. The CDR3 runs from the conserved cysteine through the conserved F or W. The D gene is left open where the match is weak. Only some rows state a clone size, as once, few, many or a class for expanded clones.

>TRBD2|TRBV7-6|TRBJ2-1|NA
CASSFQRGDYNEQFF
TGTGCCAGCAGCTTCCAGCGGGGGGATTACAATGAGCAGTTCTTC
>TRBD2|TRBV11-2|TRBJ2-3|NA
CASSLSGGAWTQYF
TGTGCCAGCAGTTTAAGCGGGGGGGCCTGGACGCAGTATTTT
>TRBD2|TRBV5-4|TRBJ2-7|NA
CASSYLAGDYEQYF
TGTGCCAGCAGCTACCTAGCGGGGGACTACGAGCAGTACTTC
>TRBD1|TRBV5-1|TRBJ2-5|NA
CASSWTGEGETQYF
TGCGCCAGCAGCTGGACAGGGGAGGGAGAGACCCAGTACTTC
>NA|TRBV28|TRBJ1-3|NA
CASSLWDTGNTIYF
TGTGCCAGCAGTTTATGGGACACAGGAAACACCATATATTTT
>TRBD1|TRBV28|TRBJ2-2|NA
CASSLGQGRAGELFF
TGTGCCAGCAGTTTGGGACAGGGGAGGGCCGGGGAGCTGTTTTTT
>NA|TRBV30|TRBJ1-5|NA
CAWSVLSGVSNQPQHF
TGTGCCTGGAGTGTACTTTCCGGGGTTAGCAATCAGCCCCAGCATTTT
>NA|TRBV9|TRBJ2-5|NA
CASSSRTDQETQYF
TGTGCCAGCAGTTCCCGGACAGATCAAGAGACCCAGTACTTC
>NA|TRBV11-2|TRBJ2-2|NA
CASTYANTGELFF
TGTGCCAGCACCTACGCGAACACCGGGGAGCTGTTTTTT
>NA|TRBV10-2|TRBJ2-7|NA
CASSESGTYEQYF
TGCGCCAGCAGTGAATCCGGGACCTACGAGCAGTACTTC
>TRBD1|TRBV30|TRBJ1-6|NA
CAWKNRGRVVTPLHF
TGTGCCTGGAAAAACAGGGGGCGGGTCGTGACACCCCTCCACTTT
>NA|TRBV19|TRBJ1-1|NA
CASSIPGSEAFF
TGTGCCAGTAGTATACCAGGGTCTGAAGCTTTCTTT
>TRBD1|TRBV7-6|TRBJ1-1|NA
CASSRGTEPGNTEAFF
TGTGCCAGCAGCCGTGGGACAGAACCAGGGAACACTGAAGCTTTCTTT
>NA|TRBV7-2|TRBJ1-2|NA
CASSLGLSDGYTF
TGTGCCAGCAGCCTCGGTCTGTCGGATGGCTACACCTTC
>NA|TRBV9|TRBJ1-4|once
CASSAGFETNEKLFF
TGTGCCAGCAGCGCAGGGTTTGAAACTAATGAAAAACTGTTTTTT
>NA|TRBV5-1|TRBJ2-3|NA
CASSNTTSTDTQYF
TGCGCCAGCAGCAATACCACTAGCACAGATACGCAGTATTTT
>NA|TRBV3-1/TRBV3-2|TRBJ1-5|NA
CASSPNSNQPQHF
TGTGCCAGCAGCCCCAATAGCAATCAGCCCCAGCATTTT
>TRBD1|TRBV30|TRBJ1-5|NA
CACNGQASQPQHF
TGTGCCTGCAACGGACAGGCCAGCCAGCCCCAGCATTTT
>TRBD1|TRBV19|TRBJ1-5|NA
CASIPRNRGHSNQPQHF
TGTGCCAGTATTCCTCGAAACAGGGGGCATAGCAATCAGCCCCAGCATTTT
>TRBD1|TRBV27|TRBJ2-7|NA
CASSLGGQVSYEQYF
TGTGCCAGCAGTTTAGGGGGACAGGTTTCCTACGAGCAGTACTTC
>TRBD1|TRBV9|TRBJ1-5|NA
CASSVGGQGGQPQHF
TGTGCCAGCAGCGTAGGAGGACAGGGGGGTCAGCCCCAGCATTTT
>NA|TRBV19|TRBJ1-1|NA
CASSIHRLDTEAFF
TGTGCCAGTAGTATTCACAGACTAGACACTGAAGCTTTCTTT
>TRBD1|TRBV11-2|TRBJ1-2|NA
CASSSRDRGPYGYTF
TGTGCCAGCAGCTCCCGGGACAGGGGCCCCTATGGCTACACCTTC
>TRBD1|TRBV7-9|TRBJ2-2|once
CASSTNRGRFIGELFF
TGTGCCAGCAGCACAAACAGGGGGCGCTTTATCGGGGAGCTGTTTTTT
>NA|TRBV9|TRBJ1-6|NA
CASSVGEGGSRLSSLHF
TGTGCCAGCAGCGTGGGGGAGGGCGGGTCCCGACTTTCGTCCCTCCACTTT
>NA|TRBV28|TRBJ1-2|NA
CASSLSGRLWGYTF
TGTGCCAGCAGCCTTTCAGGCAGGCTTTGGGGCTACACCTTC
>NA|TRBV4-1|TRBJ1-1|NA
CASSPGRFVNTEAFF
TGCGCCAGCAGCCCAGGGCGTTTTGTGAACACTGAAGCTTTCTTT
>NA|TRBV30|TRBJ2-1|NA
CASRGGALYNEQFF
TGTGCCTCCCGAGGGGGGGCCCTATACAATGAGCAGTTCTTC
>TRBD1|TRBV5-1|TRBJ2-2|NA
CASSLQGAASNTGELFF
TGCGCCAGCAGCCTACAGGGGGCCGCCTCGAACACCGGGGAGCTGTTTTTT
>NA|TRBV11-3|TRBJ2-5|NA
CASSLEAEYQETQYF
TGTGCCAGCAGCTTAGAGGCGGAGTACCAAGAGACCCAGTACTTC
>NA|TRBV10-3|TRBJ1-1|NA
CAIGSRGATEAFF
TGTGCCATCGGGAGCAGGGGTGCCACTGAAGCTTTCTTT
>TRBD2|TRBV7-6|TRBJ2-3|NA
CASSYSGGPSTDTQYF
TGTGCCAGCAGCTATAGCGGGGGGCCAAGCACAGATACGCAGTATTTT
>NA|TRBV7-9|TRBJ2-7|NA
CASSLGGRSSYEQYF
TGTGCCAGCAGCTTAGGGGGGCGGTCCTCCTACGAGCAGTACTTC
>TRBD2|TRBV28|TRBJ2-2|NA
CASSSPRGGSGELFF
TGTGCCAGCAGTTCGCCCCGGGGGGGGTCCGGGGAGCTGTTTTTT
>NA|TRBV4-1|TRBJ1-6|NA
CASSQETGRGNSPLHF
TGCGCCAGCAGCCAAGAAACAGGGCGAGGGAATTCACCCCTCCACTTT
>NA|TRBV3-1/TRBV3-2|TRBJ2-7|NA
CASSQAGRGYEQYF
TGTGCCAGCAGCCAAGCGGGCAGGGGCTACGAGCAGTACTTC
>TRBD1|TRBV12-5|TRBJ2-7|NA
CASGKRTGANEQYF
TGTGCTAGTGGTAAAAGGACAGGGGCAAACGAGCAGTACTTC
>NA|TRBV27|TRBJ1-5|NA
CASSLLAAGNQPQHF
TGTGCCAGCAGTTTACTGGCGGCGGGCAATCAGCCCCAGCATTTT
>NA|TRBV21-1|TRBJ1-1|NA
CASSMGGFMNTEAFF
TGTGCCAGCAGCATGGGGGGGTTCATGAACACTGAAGCTTTCTTT
>TRBD2|TRBV2|TRBJ2-3|NA
CASSELAGFTDTQYF
TGTGCCAGCAGTGAATTAGCGGGGTTCACAGATACGCAGTATTTT
>TRBD2|TRBV6-7|TRBJ2-1|many
CASSQRTSGVPYNEQFF
TGTGCCAGCAGCCAGAGGACTAGCGGGGTCCCCTACAATGAGCAGTTCTTC
>TRBD1|TRBV30|TRBJ1-2|NA
CAWRTTGDGGYTF
TGTGCTTGGAGGACGACAGGGGATGGCGGCTACACCTTC
>NA|TRBV25-1|TRBJ2-5|NA
CASSLYQGQETQYF
TGTGCCAGCAGTCTCTACCAGGGGCAAGAGACCCAGTACTTC
>TRBD1|TRBV19|TRBJ1-4|NA
CASIPQGGSNEKLFF
TGTGCCAGTATCCCTCAGGGGGGCTCGAATGAAAAACTGTTTTTT
>NA|TRBV11-2|TRBJ2-7|few
CASSPGLSGAYEQYF
TGTGCCAGCAGCCCCGGACTTAGCGGTGCATACGAGCAGTACTTC
>NA|TRBV14|TRBJ1-2|NA
CASSPDRDNPNYGYTF
TGTGCCAGCAGCCCAGACCGGGACAACCCTAACTATGGCTACACCTTC
>NA|TRBV4-1|TRBJ2-7|NA
CASSPGLAFTYEQYF
TGCGCCAGCAGCCCTGGGTTAGCGTTTACCTACGAGCAGTACTTC
>NA|TRBV6-5|TRBJ1-2|NA
CASSYSGEGYTF
TGTGCCAGCAGTTACTCTGGAGAAGGCTACACCTTC
>TRBD1|TRBV7-2|TRBJ1-2|NA
CASSYRDRGYGYTF
TGTGCCAGCAGCTACCGGGACAGGGGCTATGGCTACACCTTC